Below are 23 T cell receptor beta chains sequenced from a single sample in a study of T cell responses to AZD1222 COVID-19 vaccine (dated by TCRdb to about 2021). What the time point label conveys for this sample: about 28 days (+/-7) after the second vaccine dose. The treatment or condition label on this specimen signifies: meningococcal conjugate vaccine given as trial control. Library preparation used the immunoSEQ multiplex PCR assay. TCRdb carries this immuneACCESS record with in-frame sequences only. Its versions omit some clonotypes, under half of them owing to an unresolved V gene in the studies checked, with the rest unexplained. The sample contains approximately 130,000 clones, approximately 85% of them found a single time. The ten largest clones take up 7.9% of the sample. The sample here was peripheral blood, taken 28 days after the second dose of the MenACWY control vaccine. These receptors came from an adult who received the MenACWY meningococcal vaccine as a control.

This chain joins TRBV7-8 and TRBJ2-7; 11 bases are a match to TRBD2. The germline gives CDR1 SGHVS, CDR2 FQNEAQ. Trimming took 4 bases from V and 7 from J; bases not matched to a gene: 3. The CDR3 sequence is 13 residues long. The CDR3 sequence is CASSYIAGGEQYF. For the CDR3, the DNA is TGTGCCAGCAGCTACATAGCGGGAGGGGAGCAGTACTTC.

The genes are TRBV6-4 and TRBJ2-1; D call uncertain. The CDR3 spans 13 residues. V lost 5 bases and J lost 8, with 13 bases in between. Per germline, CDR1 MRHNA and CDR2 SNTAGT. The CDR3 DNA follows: TGTGCCAGCAGTCTCGGGCCTTGGGATGAGCAGTTCTTC. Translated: CASSLGPWDEQFF.

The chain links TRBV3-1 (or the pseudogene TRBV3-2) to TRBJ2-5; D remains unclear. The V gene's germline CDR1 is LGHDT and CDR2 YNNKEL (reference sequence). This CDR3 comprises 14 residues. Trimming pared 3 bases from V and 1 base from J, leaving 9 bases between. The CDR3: CASSQSYSQETQYF. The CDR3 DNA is TGTGCCAGCAGCCAGTCCTATTCCCAAGAGACCCAGTACTTC.

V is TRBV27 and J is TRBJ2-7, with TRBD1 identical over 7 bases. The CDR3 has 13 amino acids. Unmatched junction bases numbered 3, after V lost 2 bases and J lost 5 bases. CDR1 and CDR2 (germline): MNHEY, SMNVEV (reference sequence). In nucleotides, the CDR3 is TGTGCCAGCAGTTTAGGAACAGGGGACGAGCAGTACTTC. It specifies CASSLGTGDEQYF.

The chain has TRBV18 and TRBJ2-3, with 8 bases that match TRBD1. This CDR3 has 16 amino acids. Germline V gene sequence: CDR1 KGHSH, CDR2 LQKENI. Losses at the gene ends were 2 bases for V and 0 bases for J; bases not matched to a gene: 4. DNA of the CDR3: TGTGCCAGCTCACCAAGGGCAGGGGGCAGCACAGATACGCAGTATTTT. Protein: CASSPRAGGSTDTQYF.

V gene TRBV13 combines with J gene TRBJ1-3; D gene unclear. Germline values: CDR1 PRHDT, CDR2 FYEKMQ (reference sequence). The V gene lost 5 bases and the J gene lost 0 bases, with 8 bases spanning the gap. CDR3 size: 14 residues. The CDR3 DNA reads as TGTGCCAGCAGCAAACCCCTCTCTGGAAACACCATATATTTT. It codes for CASSKPLSGNTIYF.

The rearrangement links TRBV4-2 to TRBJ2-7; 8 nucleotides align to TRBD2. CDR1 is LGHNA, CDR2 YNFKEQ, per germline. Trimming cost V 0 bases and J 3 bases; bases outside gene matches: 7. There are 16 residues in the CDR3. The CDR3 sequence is CASSQEALGLDYEQYF. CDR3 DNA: TGTGCCAGCAGCCAAGAGGCATTGGGACTAGACTACGAGCAGTACTTC.

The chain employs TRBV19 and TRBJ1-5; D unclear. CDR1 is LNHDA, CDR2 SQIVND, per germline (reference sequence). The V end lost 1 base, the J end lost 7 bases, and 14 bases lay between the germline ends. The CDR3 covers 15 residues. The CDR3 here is CASSIGVPARQPQHF. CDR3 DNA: TGTGCCAGTAGTATAGGAGTGCCAGCGAGGCAGCCCCAGCATTTT.

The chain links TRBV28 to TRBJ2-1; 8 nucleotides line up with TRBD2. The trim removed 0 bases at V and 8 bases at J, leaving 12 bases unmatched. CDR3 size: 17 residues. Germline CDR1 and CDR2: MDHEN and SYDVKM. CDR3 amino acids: CASSLWAGTRNRDEQFF. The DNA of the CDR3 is TGTGCCAGCAGTTTATGGGCCGGGACTAGGAATAGGGATGAGCAGTTCTTC.

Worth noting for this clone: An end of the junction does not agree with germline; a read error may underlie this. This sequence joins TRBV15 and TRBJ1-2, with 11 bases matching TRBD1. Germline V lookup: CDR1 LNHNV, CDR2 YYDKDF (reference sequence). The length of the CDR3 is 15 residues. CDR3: CATSRGGQGAYGYTF. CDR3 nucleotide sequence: TGTGCCACCAGCAGAGGAGGACAGGGGGCCTATGGCTACACCTTT.

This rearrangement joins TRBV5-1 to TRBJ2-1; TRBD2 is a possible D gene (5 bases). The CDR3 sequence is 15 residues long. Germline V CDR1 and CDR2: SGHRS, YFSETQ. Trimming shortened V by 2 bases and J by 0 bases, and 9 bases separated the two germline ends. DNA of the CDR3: TGCGCCAGCAGCTTCCGGACTTCCTCCTACAATGAGCAGTTCTTC. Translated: CASSFRTSSYNEQFF.

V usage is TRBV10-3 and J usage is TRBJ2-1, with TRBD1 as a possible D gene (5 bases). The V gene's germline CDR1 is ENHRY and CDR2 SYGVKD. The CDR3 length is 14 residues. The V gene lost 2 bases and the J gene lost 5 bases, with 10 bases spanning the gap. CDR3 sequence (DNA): TGTGCCATCAGTGAGAGGGGTTACGACAATGAGCAGTTCTTC. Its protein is CAISERGYDNEQFF.

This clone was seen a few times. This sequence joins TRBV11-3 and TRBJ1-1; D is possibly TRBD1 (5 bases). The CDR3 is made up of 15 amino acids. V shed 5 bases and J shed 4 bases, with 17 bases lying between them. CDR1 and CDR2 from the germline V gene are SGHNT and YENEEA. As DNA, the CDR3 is TGTGCCAGCAGCCCGGGACCAGGGAGGGGCACTGAAGCTTTCTTT. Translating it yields CASSPGPGRGTEAFF.

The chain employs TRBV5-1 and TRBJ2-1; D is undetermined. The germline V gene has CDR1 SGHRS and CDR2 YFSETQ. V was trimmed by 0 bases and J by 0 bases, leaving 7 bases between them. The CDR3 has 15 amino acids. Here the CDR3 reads CASSLVPGSYNEQFF. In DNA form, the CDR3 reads TGCGCCAGCAGCTTGGTGCCAGGCTCCTACAATGAGCAGTTCTTC.

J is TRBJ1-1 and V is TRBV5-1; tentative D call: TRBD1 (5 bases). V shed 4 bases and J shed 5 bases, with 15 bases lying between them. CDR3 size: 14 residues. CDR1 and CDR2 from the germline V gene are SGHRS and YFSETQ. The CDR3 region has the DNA TGCGCCAGCAGCCCCGGGGCGCCCAGAACTGAAGCTTTCTTT. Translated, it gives CASSPGAPRTEAFF.

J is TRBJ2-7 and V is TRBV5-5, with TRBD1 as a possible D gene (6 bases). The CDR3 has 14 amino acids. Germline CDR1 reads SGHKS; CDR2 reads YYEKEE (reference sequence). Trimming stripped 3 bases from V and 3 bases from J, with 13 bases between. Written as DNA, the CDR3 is TGTGCCAGCAGCTCACCGGGACAAGACTACGAGCAGTACTTC. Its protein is CASSSPGQDYEQYF.

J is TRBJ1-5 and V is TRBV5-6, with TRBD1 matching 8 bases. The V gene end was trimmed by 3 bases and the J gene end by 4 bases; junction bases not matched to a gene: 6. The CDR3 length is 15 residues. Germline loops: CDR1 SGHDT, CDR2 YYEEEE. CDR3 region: CASSSSQGGNQPQHF. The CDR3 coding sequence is TGTGCCAGCAGCTCGTCACAGGGGGGGAATCAGCCCCAGCATTTT.

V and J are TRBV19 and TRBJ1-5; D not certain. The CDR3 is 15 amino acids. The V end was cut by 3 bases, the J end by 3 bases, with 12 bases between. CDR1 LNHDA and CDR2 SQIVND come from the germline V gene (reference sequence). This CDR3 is CASSISGIPNQPQHF. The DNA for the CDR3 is TGTGCCAGTAGTATCTCGGGGATCCCCAATCAGCCCCAGCATTTT.

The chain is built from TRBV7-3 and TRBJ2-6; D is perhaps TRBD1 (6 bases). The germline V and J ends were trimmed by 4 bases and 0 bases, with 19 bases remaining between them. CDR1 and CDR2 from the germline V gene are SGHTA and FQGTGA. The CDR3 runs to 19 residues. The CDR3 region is CASSSPPQGKHSGANVLTF. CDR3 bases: TGTGCCAGCAGCTCCCCCCCGCAGGGGAAGCACTCTGGGGCCAACGTCCTGACTTTC.

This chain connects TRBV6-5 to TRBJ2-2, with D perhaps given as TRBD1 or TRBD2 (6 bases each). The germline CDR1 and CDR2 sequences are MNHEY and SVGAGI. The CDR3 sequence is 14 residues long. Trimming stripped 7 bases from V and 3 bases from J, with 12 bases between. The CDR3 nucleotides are TGTGCCAGCAAAACCGGGGGCGACACCGGGGAGCTGTTTTTT. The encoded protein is CASKTGGDTGELFF.

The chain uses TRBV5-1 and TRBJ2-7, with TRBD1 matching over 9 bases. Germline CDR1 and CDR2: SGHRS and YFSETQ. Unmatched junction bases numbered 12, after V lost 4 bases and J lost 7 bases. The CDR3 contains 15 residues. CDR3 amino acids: CASSSGDLTGGEQYV. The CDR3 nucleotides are TGCGCCAGCAGCAGCGGCGATTTGACAGGGGGTGAGCAGTACGTC.

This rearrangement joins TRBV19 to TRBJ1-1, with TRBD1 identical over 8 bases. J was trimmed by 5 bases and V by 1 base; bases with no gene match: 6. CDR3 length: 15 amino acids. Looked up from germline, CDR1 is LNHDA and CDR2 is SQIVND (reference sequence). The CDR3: CASSIVQGAKTEAFF. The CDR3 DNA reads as TGTGCCAGTAGTATAGTTCAGGGGGCAAAAACTGAAGCTTTCTTT.

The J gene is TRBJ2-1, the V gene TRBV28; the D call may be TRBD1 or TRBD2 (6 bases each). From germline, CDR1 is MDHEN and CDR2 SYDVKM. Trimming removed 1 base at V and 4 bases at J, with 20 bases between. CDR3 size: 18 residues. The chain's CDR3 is CASSLLGGHMGPYNEQFF. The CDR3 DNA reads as TGTGCCAGCAGTTTATTGGGGGGCCACATGGGGCCTTACAATGAGCAGTTCTTC.